The next 27 T cell receptor beta chains were all read from a single sample in a study of T cell repertoires in cytomegalovirus infection. TCRdb recomputed calls from the reads with MiXCR, one row per CDR3 protein. The sample carries a few hundred thousand distinct CDR3 sequences, less than 30% recorded once. Sequences were obtained from PBMCs. These receptors were obtained from a human donor in good health (CMV status not recorded). Some clones in this sample may be carry-over from other donors' samples.

The chain has TRBV7-2 and TRBJ2-3, with 16 nucleotides matching TRBD2. The CDR3 runs to 17 residues. The trim removed 5 bases at V and 3 bases at J, leaving 5 bases unmatched. Germline CDR1 SGHTA, CDR2 FQGNSA. In DNA form, the CDR3 reads TGTGCCAGCAGCCCTCCGGGACTAGCGGGAGGGACAGATACGCAGTATTTT. Encoded protein: CASSPPGLAGGTDTQYF.

The gene calls are TRBV11-3 and TRBJ1-3; TRBD1 might be the D (6 bases). Germline V CDR1 and CDR2: SGHNT, YENEEA. This CDR3 spans 16 amino acids. V was shortened by 2 bases and J by 0 bases, with 11 bases between the two germline ends. CDR3 bases: TGTGCCAGCAGCTTATCGGGACAAATCTCTGGAAACACCATATATTTT. As protein: CASSLSGQISGNTIYF.

The table lists this clonotype with many counts. V and J are TRBV7-2 and TRBJ1-5; a possible D gene is TRBD1 (6 bases). The germline V gene encodes CDR1 SGHTA and CDR2 FQGNSA. This CDR3 has 13 residues. V was shortened by 4 bases and J by 5 bases, with 9 bases between the two germline ends. The DNA for the CDR3 is TGTGCCAGCAGCTACCGGACAGATCAGCCCCAGCATTTT. It yields the protein CASSYRTDQPQHF.

The chain recombines TRBV20-1 with TRBJ2-7, with 9 bases identical to TRBD2. After removal of 5 bases from V and 4 bases from J, the junction contained 12 bases not matched to a gene. Germline CDR1 and CDR2: DFQATT and SNEGSKA (reference sequence). There are 15 residues in the CDR3. The CDR3 bases are TGCAGTGCTCCAGCCCCGACTAGCGGAAGTTACGAGCAGTACTTC. It codes for CSAPAPTSGSYEQYF.

This clonotype was picked up a small number of times. The CDR3 here is CASSLVAGHEQYF. The CDR3, as DNA: TGTGCCAGCAGCTTAGTAGCAGGGCACGAGCAGTACTTC. This chain uses TRBV11-1 with TRBJ2-7; D is possibly TRBD1 (5 bases). The CDR3 consists of 13 residues. CDR1 SGHAT and CDR2 FQDESV come from the germline V gene (reference sequence). V shed 1 base and J shed 5 bases, with 9 bases lying between them.

A few counts support this clonotype. The germline gene is not matched at one end of the junction; a read error may be the cause. The gene calls are TRBV4-3 and TRBJ1-2; 9 bases fit TRBD1. Germline values: CDR1 LGHNA, CDR2 YSLEER. The CDR3 extends over 13 amino acids. The CDR3 is CASSQENRGPYAF. The CDR3 DNA reads TGCGCCAGCAGCCAAGAGAACAGGGGGCCTTACGCCTTC.

The CDR3 DNA sequence: TGTGCCAGCAGGCCCCTGCCCAGGGGGCAAACTAATGAAAAACTGTTTTTT. It specifies CASRPLPRGQTNEKLFF. This rearrangement joins TRBV6-1 to TRBJ1-4; 8 nucleotides agree with TRBD1. The CDR3 is 17 residues long. Germline trimming cut 6 bases from V and 1 base from J; bases unmatched to any gene: 10. Germline CDR1 reads MNHNS; CDR2 reads SASEGT.

In its sample, this clonotype was seen many times. V and J are TRBV12-3 or TRBV12-4 and TRBJ2-1, with 9 bases aligning to TRBD2. The CDR3 totals 14 residues. V gave up 7 bases and J gave up 5 bases; unmatched junction bases: 6. CDR3 protein: CASKMLAGNNEQFF. The CDR3 DNA reads as TGTGCCAGCAAGATGCTAGCGGGAAACAATGAGCAGTTCTTC.

The rearrangement uses TRBV20-1 and TRBJ2-5; unclear D gene. The CDR3 is 12 residues long. The V gene's germline CDR1 is DFQATT and CDR2 SNEGSKA (reference sequence). Trimming stripped 5 bases from V and 4 bases from J, with 11 bases between. Here the CDR3 reads CSAVQFGETQYF. DNA for the CDR3: TGCAGTGCTGTACAATTTGGAGAGACCCAGTACTTC.

This clonotype appeared a few times. The chain links TRBV28 to TRBJ1-2, with D hard to call. CDR1 is MDHEN, CDR2 SYDVKM, per germline. The CDR3 length is 14 residues. V was cut by 0 bases and J by 6 bases, with 11 bases left in between. CDR3 in DNA: TGTGCCAGCAGTTTATGGGCGGCAGGACATGGCTACACCTTC. Amino acids: CASSLWAAGHGYTF.

J is TRBJ1-2 and V is TRBV29-1, with D unresolved. The CDR3 extends over 13 amino acids. V was shortened by 0 bases and J by 9 bases, with 14 bases between the two germline ends. Germline V CDR1 and CDR2: SQVTM, ANQGSEA. CDR3 nucleotides: TGCAGCGTTGAAGATCTTCGAGGGAGTAGCTACACCTTC. As protein: CSVEDLRGSSYTF.

V usage is TRBV28 and J usage is TRBJ2-7; D possibly uses TRBD1 or TRBD2 (5 bases each). With 7 bases removed from V and 4 bases from J, the gap between germline ends came to 17 bases. Germline CDR1 reads MDHEN; CDR2 reads SYDVKM. CDR3 length: 14 residues. The DNA of the CDR3 is TGTGCCAGCACCCTCCCCGGGGCTAAATACGAGCAGTACTTC. Amino acid sequence: CASTLPGAKYEQYF. Combining the CDR3 with reference TRBV28 and TRBJ2-7 gives the whole variable domain DVKVTQSSRYLVKRTGEKVFLECVQDMDHENMFWYRQDPGLGLRLIYFSYDVKMKEKGDIPEGYSVSREKKERFSLILESASTNQTSMYLCASTLPGAKYEQYFGPGTRLTVT.

The chain employs TRBV27 and TRBJ2-3; tentative D call: TRBD2 (6 bases). The germline V gene has CDR1 MNHEY and CDR2 SMNVEV (reference sequence). This CDR3 is 16 amino acids long. V dropped 2 bases and J dropped 0 bases, with 12 bases sitting between them. CDR3 coding DNA: TGTGCCAGCAGTTTAGGGGGGTTTCCTAGCACAGATACGCAGTATTTT. It translates to CASSLGGFPSTDTQYF.

This clonotype was counted a few times. The chain carries TRBV2 and TRBJ2-1; D may be TRBD1 (6 bases). Between the trimmed V and J ends, which lost 6 bases and 0 bases, there was a span of 9 bases. CDR3 length: 14 amino acids. Germline CDR1 reads SNHLY; CDR2 reads FYNNEI. The CDR3 protein is CASRQGLSYNEQFF. CDR3 in DNA: TGTGCCAGCAGACAGGGCCTCTCCTACAATGAGCAGTTCTTC. The full variable domain, completed using reference TRBV2 and TRBJ2-1, is EPEVTQTPSHQVTQMGQEVILRCVPISNHLYFYWYRQILGQKVEFLVSFYNNEISEKSEIFDDQFSVERPDGSNFTLKIRSTKLEDSAMYFCASRQGLSYNEQFFGPGTRLTVL.

This clonotype was picked up a small number of times. The chain has TRBV7-2 and TRBJ2-1; 10 nucleotides align to TRBD1. The germline V gene encodes CDR1 SGHTA and CDR2 FQGNSA. V trimming: 6 bases; J trimming: 0 bases; junction bases outside the gene matches: 20. CDR3 length equals 21 residues. In DNA, the CDR3 is TGTGCCAGCAGGCACACCCGACAGGGGGCTATGCGGCACAGCTCCTACAATGAGCAGTTCTTC. Protein sequence: CASRHTRQGAMRHSSYNEQFF.

The genes are TRBV7-2 and TRBJ2-7, with 10 nucleotides matching TRBD2. Germline values: CDR1 SGHTA, CDR2 FQGNSA. J was trimmed by 4 bases and V by 5 bases; bases with no gene match: 8. CDR3 length: 15 residues. For the CDR3, the DNA is TGTGCCAGCAGCCCAACTAGCGGGATTTCGTACGAGCAGTACTTC. This gives the protein CASSPTSGISYEQYF. The whole variable domain, remainder taken from reference TRBV7-2 and TRBJ2-7, is GAGVSQSPSNKVTEKGKDVELRCDPISGHTALYWYRQSLGQGLEFLIYFQGNSAPDKSGLPSDRFSAERTGGSVSTLTIQRTQQEDSAVYLCASSPTSGISYEQYFGPGTRLTVT.

This sequence joins TRBV4-3 and TRBJ2-7; no clear D gene. The V end lost 0 bases, the J end lost 5 bases, and 2 bases lay between the germline ends. The CDR3 contains 11 residues. Germline CDR1 and CDR2: LGHNA and YSLEER. CDR3 sequence: CASSQEHEQYV. CDR3 in DNA: TGCGCCAGCAGCCAAGAGCACGAGCAGTACGTC.

This clonotype showed up just a few times. The gene calls are TRBV7-7 and TRBJ1-3, with TRBD1 identical over 9 bases. The germline V gene has CDR1 SSHAT and CDR2 FNYEAQ (reference sequence). The CDR3 runs to 22 residues. With V trimmed by 5 bases and J by 0 bases, 23 bases remained unmatched. The CDR3 here is CASSPPQKFRQGDFSSGNTIYF. DNA of the CDR3: TGTGCCAGCAGCCCTCCCCAAAAATTTCGACAGGGGGATTTCAGCTCTGGAAACACCATATATTTT.

The chain couples TRBV7-2 to TRBJ2-2; D not certain. The CDR3 has 16 amino acids. Trimming pared 2 bases from V and 3 bases from J, leaving 13 bases between. Per the germline V gene, CDR1 is SGHTA and CDR2 is FQGNSA. The CDR3 protein is CASSLFLSMDTGELFF. CDR3 nucleotides: TGTGCCAGCAGCTTATTCTTATCCATGGACACCGGGGAGCTGTTTTTT.

This clonotype showed up many times. The genes are TRBV20-1 and TRBJ2-1; 7 positions match TRBD1. V shed 1 base, J shed 5 bases, and the junction held 8 bases outside the gene matches. Germline V lookup: CDR1 DFQATT, CDR2 SNEGSKA (reference sequence). The CDR3 spans 15 residues. The CDR3 DNA is TGCAGTGCTAGAGTGGGGCCAGGGGGACACAATGAGCAGTTCTTC. Translation gives CSARVGPGGHNEQFF.

The rearrangement joins TRBV9 to TRBJ2-4; 10 bases align to TRBD1. V lost 0 bases, J lost 7 bases, and 4 bases stayed unmatched. Germline CDR1 SGDLS, CDR2 YYNGEE. This CDR3 is built from 15 residues. This CDR3 reads CASSVEGQGRNIQYF. As DNA, the CDR3 is TGTGCCAGCAGCGTAGAGGGACAGGGGCGGAACATTCAGTACTTC. Combining the CDR3 with reference TRBV9 and TRBJ2-4 gives the whole variable domain DSGVTQTPKHLITATGQRVTLRCSPRSGDLSVYWYQQSLDQGLQFLIQYYNGEERAKGNILERFSAQQFPDLHSELNLSSLELGDSALYFCASSVEGQGRNIQYFGAGTRLSVL.

This clonotype occurred many times. The CDR3 spells CASSLDYPHLAGGGKTQYF. Written as DNA, the CDR3 is TGTGCCAGCAGCTTAGATTACCCCCACCTAGCGGGAGGGGGAAAGACCCAGTACTTC. V usage is TRBV7-6 and J usage is TRBJ2-5; 12 bases are a match to TRBD2. Germline V gene data show CDR1 as SGHVS and CDR2 as FNYEAQ. The CDR3 runs 19 residues. After removal of 1 base from V and 6 bases from J, the junction contained 15 bases not matched to a gene.

CDR3: CASSLQGYSYEQYF. DNA of the CDR3: TGTGCCAGCAGCTTACAGGGGTACTCCTACGAGCAGTACTTC. The chain joins TRBV27 to TRBJ2-7; TRBD1 aligns across 7 bases. V lost 6 bases and J lost 0; bases outside the gene matches: 5. CDR3 size: 14 residues. Germline CDR1 is MNHEY and CDR2 is SMNVEV (reference sequence).

This clonotype has more than one count but fewer than ten. This chain joins TRBV7-2 and TRBJ2-5; D is possibly TRBD2 (6 bases). The CDR3 runs 11 residues. Trimming stripped 10 bases from V and 5 bases from J, with 11 bases between. From germline, CDR1 is SGHTA and CDR2 FQGNSA. The CDR3 DNA is TGTGCCACACGGGAGTCGGAGACCCAGTACTTC. It is translated as CATRESETQYF.

The count of this clonotype is one. The V gene is TRBV29-1, the J gene TRBJ2-3; D tentatively fits TRBD1 or TRBD2 (6 bases each). CDR1 and CDR2 from the germline V gene are SQVTM and ANQGSEA. The V and J ends lost 4 bases and 0 bases respectively, with 14 bases between them. The CDR3 runs to 15 residues. CDR3 in DNA: TGCAGCGTTGGAGGGGGGCGCAGTAGCACAGATACGCAGTATTTT. Translating gives CSVGGGRSSTDTQYF.

The chain combines TRBV18 with TRBJ2-7, with 9 nucleotides matching TRBD2. The length of the CDR3 is 13 residues. V shed 3 bases and J 7 bases; nucleotides not matched to a gene: 4. Germline V gene sequence: CDR1 KGHSH, CDR2 LQKENI. The CDR3 sequence: CASSPGLADEQYF. In DNA form, the CDR3 reads TGTGCCAGCTCACCGGGACTAGCAGATGAGCAGTACTTC.

This clonotype was picked up many times. The chain combines TRBV7-2 with TRBJ2-7; 10 nucleotides match TRBD2. Germline CDR1 SGHTA, CDR2 FQGNSA. This CDR3 has 15 residues. After removal of 1 base from V and 6 bases from J, the junction contained 6 bases not matched to a gene. CDR3 bases: TGTGCCAGCAGCTTAGAGGCTAGCGGGAGAGGCGAGCAGTACTTC. It specifies CASSLEASGRGEQYF.